Included here is one T cell receptor (beta chain) sequence, with context. This clonotype was found a few times. The antigen it binds to is not known. Base qualities are not at hand, and no much larger clone is one base apart. The sequencer was an Illumina NovaSeq 6000. TCR cDNA was synthesized by 5'RACE template switching, through which a universal primer site and unique molecular identifiers were introduced. Priming for cDNA synthesis came from both the TCR alpha and TCR beta constant segments. Library amplification involved two PCR steps, and the second step added sample barcodes and sequencing adapters. Sequencing of libraries was done on Illumina HiSeq 2500 (2x100 bp) or NovaSeq (2x150 bp). For the original study's pipeline: MIGEC was used to demultiplex reads and collapse the reads into UMI consensus sequences, and MiXCR was used for V(D)J alignment. Using edgeR on replicate PBMC samples, clonotypes were called vaccine-responding if FDR was below 0.01 and the log2 fold change was above 5 up to day 15. Each bulk clonotype received a CD4 or CD8 identity based on whether the sequenced CD4 or CD8 repertoire contained that clonotype at higher abundance. The public reads were reprocessed in TCRdb via fastp at Q25 and MiXCR, keeping in-frame beta chains. Each entry merges the rows of one CDR3 protein and shows their most common DNA and genes. V and J calls and clone size were set by TCRdb, not the authors. Counted in this sample were 100,000 to 150,000 distinct CDR3 sequences; about 15% of them appeared once. The ten largest clones capture 40% to 45% of the sample.

In the paper's terms, the treatment or condition label means: live attenuated yellow fever vaccine strain. PBMCs were isolated from peripheral blood using a standard Ficoll-Paque protocol. Dynabeads CD4 and CD8 positive selection kits were used to isolate CD4 and CD8 T-cell fractions. TriZol was used to extract RNA from bulk PBMCs, from CD4 and CD8 fractions, and from dextramer-positive and dextramer-negative fractions. The V end gives up 5 bases and the J end 4 bases, leaving 8 bases in the junction not matched to a gene. The germline V gene sets CDR1 to SGHTA and CDR2 to FQGNSA. Counted from cysteine to phenylalanine, this CDR3 has 15 amino acids. Only the CDR3 DNA is retained, 45 bases long and in frame from the first base. The data belong to a study of T cells after yellow fever vaccination (dated by TCRdb to the late 2010s). Background for the entire study: The SMART-Seq v4 Ultra Low Input RNA kit was used to prepare libraries from fractions with low cell numbers. To follow T-cell clones before and after primary and booster YFV17D yellow fever vaccination, bulk TCR alpha and beta repertoires were sequenced over time. Two healthy male donors, one aged 18 to 30 and one aged 30 to 40 years, were included in the cohort. Blood samples were taken at several timepoints before and after primary and secondary immunization, and bulk PBMC replicates and cell subsets were isolated.

General conclusions and limits of the study: Because only a couple of donors were included in the study, the extent to which the findings can be generalized is limited. A small fraction of clonotypes showed up in both the CD4 and CD8 compartments, probably as a result of convergent recombination. Because abundant contaminating clonotypes from the bulk population could be contained in FACS-sorted repertoires, computational filtering was required. The secondary T-cell response was weaker than the primary response but faster, peaking on day 5 instead of day 15. After the booster, most clones that had expanded after primary vaccination were detected again (nearly 98% of CD4 and more than 80% of CD8), suggesting broad maintenance of memory.

The material sequenced was CD8+ T cells sorted from PBMCs, taken 5 days after the yellow fever booster vaccination. The receptor comes from a young man who received the YFV17D yellow fever vaccine. Recombination connected TRBV7-2 to TRBJ2-1; 7 nucleotides in the junction match TRBD1. The CDR3 loop reads CASSPRDSRYNEQFF. The nucleotide sequence reads as follows: TGTGCCAGCAGCCCCCGGGACAGCCGATACAATGAGCAGTTCTTC.